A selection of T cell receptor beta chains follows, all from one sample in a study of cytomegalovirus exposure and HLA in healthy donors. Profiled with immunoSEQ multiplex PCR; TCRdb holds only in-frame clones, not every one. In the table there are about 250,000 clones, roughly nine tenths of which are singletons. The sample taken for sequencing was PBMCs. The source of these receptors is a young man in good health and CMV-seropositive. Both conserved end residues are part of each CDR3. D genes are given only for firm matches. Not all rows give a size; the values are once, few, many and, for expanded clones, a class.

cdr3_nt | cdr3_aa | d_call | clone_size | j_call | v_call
TGTGCCAGCAGTCCTAATGCCGGGACACCCTATGGCTACACCTTC | CASSPNAGTPYGYTF | NA | NA | TRBJ1-2 | TRBV27
TGTGCCAGTACGCGAGGGCAAAATAGCAATCAGCCCCAGCATTTT | CASTRGQNSNQPQHF | NA | medium-sized | TRBJ1-5 | TRBV19
TGTGCCAGCAGCTCCTGGGGTTTAGCGGGAGGTGAAGATACGCAGTATTTT | CASSSWGLAGGEDTQYF | TRBD2 | NA | TRBJ2-3 | TRBV13
TGTGCCAGTAGTCCCGGTGGGGCAGACTTTAACTATGGCTACACCTTC | CASSPGGADFNYGYTF | NA | NA | TRBJ1-2 | TRBV19
TGTGCCAGCAGCTCCTGGACGGTCTGGAGCAATCAGCCCCAGCATTTT | CASSSWTVWSNQPQHF | NA | once | TRBJ1-5 | TRBV28
TGCGCCAGCAGCTTGGGGGGGACAGATACGCAGTATTTT | CASSLGGTDTQYF | NA | NA | TRBJ2-3 | TRBV5-1
TGCGCCAGCAGCCAACTAGATGTGGGGGACTTGGGGCCCTACGAGCAGTACTTC | CASSQLDVGDLGPYEQYF | NA | NA | TRBJ2-7 | TRBV4-1
TGTGCCAGCAGCCTCGGACAGGGACGCCAGCCCCAGCATTTT | CASSLGQGRQPQHF | TRBD1 | NA | TRBJ1-5 | TRBV28
TGTGCCAGCAGCTTGATCCCCTTCGAGCAGTACTTC | CASSLIPFEQYF | NA | NA | TRBJ2-7 | TRBV5-6
TGTGCCAGCAGCTTCGGGTTTGAAGCTTTCTTT | CASSFGFEAFF | NA | once | TRBJ1-1 | TRBV7-9
TGTGCCAGCAGCCCCCTGGGCCCAGGTTATGGCTACACCTTC | CASSPLGPGYGYTF | NA | NA | TRBJ1-2 | TRBV14
TGTGCCAGCAGCCCGATGGGATCCTACGAGCAGTACTTC | CASSPMGSYEQYF | NA | NA | TRBJ2-7 | TRBV7-9
TGTGCCAGCAGTCCCCGGGACCGTGGACAGACCCAGTACTTC | CASSPRDRGQTQYF | NA | NA | TRBJ2-5 | TRBV27
TGTGCCAGCAGTGATAGACAGGGTTGGGACTATGGCTACACCTTC | CASSDRQGWDYGYTF | TRBD1 | NA | TRBJ1-2 | TRBV25-1